A selection of T cell receptor beta chains follows, all from one sample in a study of cytomegalovirus exposure and HLA in healthy donors. Measured with immunoSEQ multiplex PCR; TCRdb has only the in-frame clones, and not every one. The sample consists of approximately 150,000 clones, roughly nine tenths of them appearing once. Material: PBMCs. The receptors here all came from a man aged 18 to 30 in good health and CMV-seronegative. Both conserved end residues are trimmed from each CDR3. The order of the fields is V gene, J gene, CDR3 protein.

V gene: TRBV27; J gene: TRBJ1-5; CDR3 protein: ASSSRVAQPQH
V gene: TRBV25-1; J gene: TRBJ2-5; CDR3 protein: ASSEDRALQETQY
V gene: TRBV29-1; J gene: TRBJ2-3; CDR3 protein: SVAGGVTDTQY
V gene: TRBV19; J gene: TRBJ2-3; CDR3 protein: ASSRAGSTDTQY
V gene: TRBV18; J gene: TRBJ2-3; CDR3 protein: ASSTGLAGLQDTQY
V gene: TRBV20-1; J gene: TRBJ1-1; CDR3 protein: SGRVNTEAF
V gene: TRBV7-2; J gene: TRBJ2-2; CDR3 protein: ASPGTGVYGELF
V gene: TRBV9; J gene: TRBJ2-5; CDR3 protein: ASSAGGPVNQETQY
V gene: TRBV5-1; J gene: TRBJ2-1; CDR3 protein: ASARGGYNEQF
V gene: TRBV19; J gene: TRBJ1-1; CDR3 protein: ASSYGTRNTEAF
V gene: TRBV4-3; J gene: TRBJ2-1; CDR3 protein: ASSRVASGSGYEQF
V gene: TRBV5-6; J gene: TRBJ2-5; CDR3 protein: ASSLSIGTGGQETQY
V gene: TRBV9; J gene: TRBJ2-1; CDR3 protein: ASSVEGLEVNEQF
V gene: TRBV15; J gene: TRBJ1-5; CDR3 protein: ATSREGRVSNQPQH
V gene: TRBV27; J gene: TRBJ1-2; CDR3 protein: ASTSRVVDGYT
V gene: TRBV5-1; J gene: TRBJ2-2; CDR3 protein: ASSSNRAPGELF
V gene: TRBV9; J gene: TRBJ2-3; CDR3 protein: ASSATSGDLGTQY
V gene: TRBV4-3; J gene: TRBJ2-1; CDR3 protein: ASSQSRNRGSNEQF
V gene: TRBV5-1; J gene: TRBJ1-1; CDR3 protein: ASSATGVPQTEAF
V gene: TRBV19; J gene: TRBJ2-3; CDR3 protein: ASSFTGTDTQY
V gene: TRBV7-8; J gene: TRBJ1-2; CDR3 protein: ASSIGTADGYT
V gene: TRBV7-6; J gene: TRBJ2-3; CDR3 protein: ASRRTPSTDTQY
V gene: TRBV5-6; J gene: TRBJ1-1; CDR3 protein: ASSMDRGRMNTEAF
V gene: TRBV9; J gene: TRBJ2-5; CDR3 protein: ASSGGTGQETQY
V gene: TRBV9; J gene: TRBJ1-3; CDR3 protein: ASSVGGDRVSGGNTIY
V gene: TRBV5-6; J gene: TRBJ2-5; CDR3 protein: ASSPRLAGYLETQY
V gene: TRBV28; J gene: TRBJ1-2; CDR3 protein: ASSLTARMDYGYT
V gene: TRBV6-1; J gene: TRBJ1-4; CDR3 protein: ASSERDIGEKLF
V gene: TRBV9; J gene: TRBJ2-5; CDR3 protein: ASSVGGGTATQY
V gene: TRBV7-6; J gene: TRBJ2-2; CDR3 protein: ASSLDRGYTGELF
V gene: TRBV5-6; J gene: TRBJ1-2; CDR3 protein: ASSPLTGINYGYT
V gene: TRBV27; J gene: TRBJ1-1; CDR3 protein: ASSLVGGRPEAF
V gene: TRBV5-5; J gene: TRBJ1-2; CDR3 protein: ASSRTGTGTLSGGYT
V gene: TRBV5-5; J gene: TRBJ2-2; CDR3 protein: ASSSLGRSNTGELF
V gene: TRBV29-1; J gene: TRBJ2-4; CDR3 protein: SVGLGLNIQY
V gene: TRBV7-2; J gene: TRBJ2-3; CDR3 protein: ASSLDSTDTQY
V gene: TRBV11-2; J gene: TRBJ2-3; CDR3 protein: ASSSWTSGRADTQY
V gene: TRBV30; J gene: TRBJ2-1; CDR3 protein: ASTGGFYEQF
V gene: TRBV6-4; J gene: TRBJ2-1; CDR3 protein: ASSDSGGAYNEQF
V gene: TRBV9; J gene: TRBJ1-1; CDR3 protein: ASSAVTGDPEAF
V gene: TRBV30; J gene: TRBJ2-7; CDR3 protein: AWRGSAYEQY
V gene: TRBV9; J gene: TRBJ2-4; CDR3 protein: ASSRPGAKNIQY
V gene: TRBV4-3; J gene: TRBJ2-1; CDR3 protein: ASSQAKRGFDEQF
V gene: TRBV15; J gene: TRBJ1-1; CDR3 protein: ATSRDRVSTEAF
V gene: TRBV18; J gene: TRBJ2-7; CDR3 protein: ASSPTMAQGDHEQY
V gene: TRBV4-3; J gene: TRBJ2-2; CDR3 protein: ASSHLRGIVELF
V gene: TRBV30; J gene: TRBJ1-1; CDR3 protein: AWSVLVNTEAF
V gene: TRBV6-6; J gene: TRBJ1-5; CDR3 protein: ASSPSAGGQPQH
V gene: TRBV7-3; J gene: TRBJ2-2; CDR3 protein: ASSLTRTSGELF
V gene: TRBV6-5; J gene: TRBJ2-2; CDR3 protein: ASSYGQPNTGELF
V gene: TRBV6-6; J gene: TRBJ2-2; CDR3 protein: ASWDGRIAGELF
V gene: TRBV19; J gene: TRBJ1-3; CDR3 protein: ASRKTGIGNTIY
V gene: TRBV27; J gene: TRBJ2-5; CDR3 protein: ASSGQAQYQETQY